This TCR beta chain was recovered during a study of beta chain features in type 1 diabetes. cDNA synthesis used the whole RNA isolate, giving expressed TCRB sequences. Generated by immunoSEQ multiplex PCR, the TCRdb table keeps only in-frame clones and is missing some. The sample has around 650,000 clones; roughly an eighth are singletons. Findings and caveats of the study: Shorter TCRB CDR3s, moderately but significantly so, marked every one of the four CD4+ subsets in Type 1 diabetes patients. Patients and controls would share equally any PCR tilt toward shorter templates. Healthy donors had naive, central memory and Treg TCRB repertoires that appeared less similar than those seen among patients.

Germline CDR1 reads SGDLS; CDR2 reads YYNGEE. CDR3 length: 14 residues. The V gene lost 2 bases and the J gene lost 3 bases, with 10 bases spanning the gap. Staining for CD45RO/CCR7/CD25/CD127/CD95/CD27 allowed sorting of CD4+ naive, central memory, regulatory and stem cell-like memory cells. In its sample, this clone was seen a few times. Its specificity is unknown. The specimen was naive CD4+ T cells from blood. This receptor was identified in a man aged 25 to 45 with type 1 diabetes. This sequence joins TRBV9 and TRBJ2-3, with TRBD2 as a possible D gene (6 bases). The CDR3 bases are TGTGCCAGCAGCGTCCGGACTACTACAGATACGCAGTATTTT. Its protein product is CASSVRTTTDTQYF.